The clone carrying this T cell receptor (beta chain) was seen just once. Its antigen is currently unknown. This sample was taken from a study of cytomegalovirus exposure and HLA in healthy donors. Primers for the PCR totalled 60 Vbeta and 13 Jbeta. TCRdb keeps only in-frame clones here, not all; method: immunoSEQ multiplex PCR. Here the sample spans roughly 150,000 clones, just under 75% being singletons. Study conclusions and caveats: Prior analysis indicated that the majority of TCR beta V segments exhibited productivity approximately 87% or approximately 30% of the time.

V gave up 0 bases and J gave up 4 bases; unmatched junction bases: 10. Germline assignment: CDR1 GTSNPN and CDR2 SVGIG (reference sequence). This CDR3 region has 16 residues. This sequence originates from a woman under 30 in good health and CMV-seronegative. J is TRBJ2-3 and V is TRBV30, with 7 bases lining up with TRBD2. Sequenced input: PBMCs. As DNA, the CDR3 is TGTGCCTGGAGTGTAGGGGCGGGAGAAGGTGCAGATACGCAGTATTTT. It is translated as CAWSVGAGEGADTQYF.